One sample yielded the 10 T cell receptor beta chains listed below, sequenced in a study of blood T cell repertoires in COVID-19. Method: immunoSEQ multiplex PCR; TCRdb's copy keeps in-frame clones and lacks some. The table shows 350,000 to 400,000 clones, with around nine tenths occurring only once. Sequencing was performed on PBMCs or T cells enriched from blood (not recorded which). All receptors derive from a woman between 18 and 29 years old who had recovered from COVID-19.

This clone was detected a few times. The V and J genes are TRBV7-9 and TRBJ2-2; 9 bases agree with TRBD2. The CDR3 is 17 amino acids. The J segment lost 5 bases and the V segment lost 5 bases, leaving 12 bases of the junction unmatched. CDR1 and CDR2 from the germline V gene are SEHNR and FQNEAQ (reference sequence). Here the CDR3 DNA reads TGTGCCAGCAGCACCCCGGTCGGGACTAGCATAACCGGGGAGCTGTTTTTT. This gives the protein CASSTPVGTSITGELFF.

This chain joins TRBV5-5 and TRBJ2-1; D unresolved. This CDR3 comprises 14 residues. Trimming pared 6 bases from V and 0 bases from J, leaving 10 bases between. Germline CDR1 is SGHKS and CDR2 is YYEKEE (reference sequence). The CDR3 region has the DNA TGTGCCAGCACACTGCAAGCCTCCTACAATGAGCAGTTCTTC. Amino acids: CASTLQASYNEQFF.

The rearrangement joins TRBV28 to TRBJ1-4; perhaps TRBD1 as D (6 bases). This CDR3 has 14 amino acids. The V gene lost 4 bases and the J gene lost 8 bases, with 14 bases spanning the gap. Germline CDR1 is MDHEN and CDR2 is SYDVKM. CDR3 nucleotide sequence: TGTGCCAGCAGTTCGACAGGAAATGGGGAAAAACTGTTTTTT. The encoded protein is CASSSTGNGEKLFF. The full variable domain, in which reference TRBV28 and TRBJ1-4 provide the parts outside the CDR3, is DVKVTQSSRYLVKRTGEKVFLECVQDMDHENMFWYRQDPGLGLRLIYFSYDVKMKEKGDIPEGYSVSREKKERFSLILESASTNQTSMYLCASSSTGNGEKLFFGSGTQLSVL.

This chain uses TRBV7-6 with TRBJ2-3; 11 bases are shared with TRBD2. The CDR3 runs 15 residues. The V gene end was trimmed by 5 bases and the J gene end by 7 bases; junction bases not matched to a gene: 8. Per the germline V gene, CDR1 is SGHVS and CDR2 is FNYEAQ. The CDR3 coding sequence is TGTGCCAGCAGCCTTAGCGGGGGGGCCGCGAATACGCAGTATTTT. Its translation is CASSLSGGAANTQYF.

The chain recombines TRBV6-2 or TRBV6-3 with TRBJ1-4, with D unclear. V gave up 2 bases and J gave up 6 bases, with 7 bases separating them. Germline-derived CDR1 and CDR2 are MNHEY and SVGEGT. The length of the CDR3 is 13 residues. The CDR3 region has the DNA TGTGCCAGCAGTTACGCGGGGTATGAAAAACTGTTTTTT. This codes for CASSYAGYEKLFF.

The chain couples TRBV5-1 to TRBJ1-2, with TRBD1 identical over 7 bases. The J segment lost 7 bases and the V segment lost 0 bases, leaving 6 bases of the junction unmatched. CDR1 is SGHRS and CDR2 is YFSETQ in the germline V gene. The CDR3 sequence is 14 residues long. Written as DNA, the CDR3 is TGCGCCAGCAGCTTGGGACAGGGAGGTTCTGGCTACACCTTC. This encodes CASSLGQGGSGYTF.

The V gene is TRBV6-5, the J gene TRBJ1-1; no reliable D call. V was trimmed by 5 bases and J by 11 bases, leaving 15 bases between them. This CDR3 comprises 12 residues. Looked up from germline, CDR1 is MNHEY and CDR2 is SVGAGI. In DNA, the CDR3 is TGTGCCAGCAGTCCACACTCGGAGGGTGCTTTCTTT. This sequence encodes CASSPHSEGAFF.

Here the CDR3 DNA reads TGTGCCAGCAGCTTATACGAGGGTAATTCACCCCTCCACTTT. Protein: CASSLYEGNSPLHF. This sequence joins TRBV11-1 and TRBJ1-6; D remains unclear. This CDR3 contains 14 residues. V was clipped by 2 bases and J by 6 bases, with 8 bases between them. The germline CDR1 and CDR2 sequences are SGHAT and FQDESV (reference sequence). The full variable domain, its missing parts supplied by reference TRBV11-1 and TRBJ1-6, is EAEVAQSPRYKITEKSQAVAFWCDPISGHATLYWYRQILGQGPELLVQFQDESVVDDSQLPKDRFSAERLKGVDSTLKIQPAELGDSAMYLCASSLYEGNSPLHFGNGTRLTVT.

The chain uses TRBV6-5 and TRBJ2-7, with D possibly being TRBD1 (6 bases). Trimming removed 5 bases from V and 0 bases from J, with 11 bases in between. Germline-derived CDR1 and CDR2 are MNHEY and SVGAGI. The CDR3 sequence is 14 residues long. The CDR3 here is CASSPRTVSYEQYF. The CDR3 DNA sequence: TGTGCCAGCAGTCCCCGGACAGTCTCCTACGAGCAGTACTTC.

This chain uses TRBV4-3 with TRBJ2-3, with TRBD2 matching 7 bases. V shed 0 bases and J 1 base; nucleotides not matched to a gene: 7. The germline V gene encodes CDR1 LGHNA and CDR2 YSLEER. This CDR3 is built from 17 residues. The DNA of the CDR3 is TGCGCCAGCAGCCAAGATTTTCTAAGCGGGGGCACAGATACGCAGTATTTT. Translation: CASSQDFLSGGTDTQYF.